Shown below are 21 T cell receptor beta chains from a single sample sequenced in a study of shared clonotypes between healthy human individuals. The assay was immunoSEQ multiplex PCR, and TCRdb's table has in-frame clones only and misses some. The data contain fewer than 1.6 million clones, 98% of them singletons. Sequenced sample: naive CD4+ T cells sorted from blood. Described subset: CD45RA+ positively selected. The origin of the receptors is a man aged 30-40 years in good health.

V gene TRBV2 combines with J gene TRBJ2-4, with D uncertain. This CDR3 contains 12 residues. V was cut by 5 bases and J by 2 bases, with 4 bases left in between. Germline V gene lookup returns CDR1 SNHLY and CDR2 FYNNEI. CDR3 in amino acids: CASSPSKNIQYF. In DNA, the CDR3 is TGTGCCAGCAGTCCCTCCAAAAACATTCAGTACTTC.

The genes are TRBV6-6 and TRBJ2-7; 7 positions match TRBD2. The length of the CDR3 is 13 residues. Germline V CDR1 and CDR2: MNHNY, SVGAGI (reference sequence). J was trimmed by 6 bases and V by 6 bases; bases with no gene match: 8. In DNA form, the CDR3 reads TGTGCCAGCAGGGGGGGAGCGGGACGCGAGCAGTACTTC. It is translated as CASRGGAGREQYF.

This clone occurred once. The same CDR3 can be traced to other DNA sequences in this sample. The chain links TRBV15 to TRBJ1-5; no clear D gene. Germline CDR1 reads LNHNV; CDR2 reads YYDKDF (reference sequence). The CDR3 loop spans 13 amino acids. Deletions cut 3 bases from V and 1 base from J, with 4 bases between. The CDR3 DNA reads as TGTGCCACCAGCAGGGGGAGCAATCAGCCCCAGCATTTT. Its protein product is CATSRGSNQPQHF.

V is TRBV7-6 and J is TRBJ2-1; 10 nucleotides line up with TRBD2. With V trimmed by 1 base and J by 7 bases, 7 bases remained unmatched. The CDR3 is 16 amino acids. CDR1 is SGHVS and CDR2 is FNYEAQ in the germline V gene. CDR3 residues: CASSLVSGRGANEQFF. The CDR3 DNA follows: TGTGCCAGCAGCTTAGTGAGCGGGAGGGGTGCGAATGAGCAGTTCTTC.

This chain links TRBV14 with TRBJ1-1; D uncertain. Germline CDR1 reads SGHDN; CDR2 reads FVKESK. CDR3 length: 17 residues. V was clipped by 0 bases and J by 1 base, with 15 bases between them. The CDR3 DNA is TGTGCCAGCAGCCAAGATCGATCCAGACCCCAGAACACTGAAGCTTTCTTT. It specifies CASSQDRSRPQNTEAFF.

Concerning this clone: The same CDR3 is also encoded by other DNA sequences in this sample. CDR3: CASSQINTGELFF. The DNA for the CDR3 is TGTGCCAGCAGCCAAATTAACACCGGGGAGCTGTTTTTT. The chain joins TRBV14 to TRBJ2-2; the D is unclear. Deletions cut 2 bases from V and 2 bases from J, with 3 bases between. Germline V gene lookup returns CDR1 SGHDN and CDR2 FVKESK. This CDR3 is built from 13 residues.

Comments on this clone: Other DNA sequences of this sample code for an identical CDR3. The rearrangement links TRBV5-1 to TRBJ2-1; weak D call: TRBD1 (7 bases). This CDR3 has 14 residues. V lost 4 bases and J 4 bases, leaving 12 bases between the germline ends. Germline assignment: CDR1 SGHRS and CDR2 YFSETQ. DNA of the CDR3: TGCGCCAGCAGCCTGCAGGGGGGATACAATGAGCAGTTCTTC. This gives the protein CASSLQGGYNEQFF.

This chain joins TRBV6-5 and TRBJ2-4; TRBD1 aligns across 7 bases. Germline CDR1 MNHEY, CDR2 SVGAGI. The CDR3 covers 15 residues. Losses at the gene ends were 2 bases for V and 9 bases for J; bases not matched to a gene: 10. Here the CDR3 reads CASSYNVDHRGIQYF. CDR3 bases: TGTGCCAGCAGTTACAACGTGGACCACAGGGGCATTCAGTACTTC.

This rearrangement joins TRBV29-1 to TRBJ1-2; tentative D call: TRBD1 (6 bases). The ends were cut back, 7 bases at V and 8 bases at J, with 14 bases in the middle. The CDR3 is 11 amino acids. Germline V gene lookup returns CDR1 SQVTM and CDR2 ANQGSEA. CDR3 sequence (DNA): TGCAGCGGCCAACAGGGAGGGGGCTACACCTTC. This sequence encodes CSGQQGGGYTF.

V and J are TRBV7-3 and TRBJ2-2; D perhaps matches TRBD1 (5 bases). The CDR3 sequence is 17 residues long. Germline assignment: CDR1 SGHTA and CDR2 FQGTGA. V shed 0 bases and J shed 0 bases, with 11 bases lying between them. CDR3 DNA: TGTGCCAGCAGCTTAACCGACAGCCTCGCGAACACCGGGGAGCTGTTTTTT. Encoded protein: CASSLTDSLANTGELFF.

The chain recombines TRBV4-1 with TRBJ2-5; 10 bases are shared with TRBD2. This CDR3 comprises 16 residues. V gave up 1 base and J gave up 1 base; unmatched junction bases: 3. CDR1 MGHRA and CDR2 YSYEKL come from the germline V gene. CDR3 loop: CASSQAVAGGQETQYF. CDR3 bases: TGCGCCAGCAGCCAAGCCGTAGCGGGAGGCCAAGAGACCCAGTACTTC.

The chain combines TRBV5-1 with TRBJ2-7; TRBD1 agrees at 7 bases. The V and J ends lost 3 bases and 2 bases, in that order; junction bases with no gene match: 5. Germline V gene data show CDR1 as SGHRS and CDR2 as YFSETQ. CDR3 size: 14 residues. The CDR3 DNA is TGCGCCAGCAGCTCGCCTGACAGGGCCTACGAGCAGTACTTC. It yields the protein CASSSPDRAYEQYF.

This rearrangement joins TRBV28 to TRBJ2-1; 11 bases line up with TRBD2. Germline V lookup: CDR1 MDHEN, CDR2 SYDVKM. Unmatched junction bases numbered 8, after V lost 3 bases and J lost 7 bases. This CDR3 has 16 residues. CDR3 protein: CASSLESSSGRNEQFF. DNA of the CDR3: TGTGCCAGCAGTTTGGAGAGTTCTAGCGGGAGGAATGAGCAGTTCTTC. Together with reference TRBV28 and TRBJ2-1, the CDR3 gives the full variable domain: DVKVTQSSRYLVKRTGEKVFLECVQDMDHENMFWYRQDPGLGLRLIYFSYDVKMKEKGDIPEGYSVSREKKERFSLILESASTNQTSMYLCASSLESSSGRNEQFFGPGTRLTVL.

This chain links TRBV5-6 with TRBJ1-2; D is ambiguous. V dropped 4 bases and J dropped 5 bases, with 9 bases sitting between them. This CDR3 region has 12 residues. From germline, CDR1 is SGHDT and CDR2 YYEEEE. The CDR3 DNA follows: TGTGCCAGCAGCGCCACCCCGTATGGCTACACCTTC. Translation gives CASSATPYGYTF.

V and J are TRBV29-1 and TRBJ1-1; possible D gene TRBD1, 5 bases. CDR3 length: 14 amino acids. CDR1 is SQVTM and CDR2 is ANQGSEA in the germline V gene. Trimming left V 1 base short and J 2 bases short, with 11 bases between. CDR3: CSVEGDSRNTEAFF. The DNA for the CDR3 is TGCAGCGTTGAAGGGGACTCAAGAAACACTGAAGCTTTCTTT.

This clone was recorded only once. This chain connects TRBV7-3 to TRBJ1-5, with D maybe TRBD1 (6 bases). Looked up from germline, CDR1 is SGHTA and CDR2 is FQGTGA. The CDR3 has 16 residues. V was clipped by 0 bases and J by 2 bases, with 11 bases between them. CDR3 protein: CASSLTRGGCNQPQHF. The CDR3 DNA sequence: TGTGCCAGCAGCTTAACCCGAGGGGGATGCAATCAGCCCCAGCATTTT.

The rearrangement uses TRBV7-2 and TRBJ2-5; D unclear. Germline CDR1 reads SGHTA; CDR2 reads FQGNSA. This CDR3 region has 13 residues. V dropped 5 bases and J dropped 3 bases, with 10 bases sitting between them. The CDR3 spells CASSPGPEETQYF. The CDR3 DNA reads as TGTGCCAGCAGCCCAGGCCCAGAAGAGACCCAGTACTTC.

Of note for this clone: Other nucleotide sequences from this sample produce the same CDR3. The rearrangement uses TRBV9 and TRBJ2-1; D gene ambiguous. Trimming took 0 bases from V and 5 from J, leaving 6 bases between them. This CDR3 region has 13 residues. Germline CDR1 and CDR2: SGDLS and YYNGEE. CDR3 loop: CASSVGANNEQFF. The CDR3 DNA is TGTGCCAGCAGCGTAGGCGCCAACAATGAGCAGTTCTTC.

The chain joins TRBV9 to TRBJ1-4, with TRBD1 identical over 8 bases. In germline, CDR1 is SGDLS, CDR2 YYNGEE. V gave up 0 bases and J gave up 6 bases; unmatched junction bases: 4. CDR3 length: 15 residues. The DNA of the CDR3 is TGTGCCAGCAGCGTAGGGGACAGGATCCATGAAAAACTGTTTTTT. It is translated as CASSVGDRIHEKLFF. The variable domain in full, completed from reference TRBV9 and TRBJ1-4, reads DSGVTQTPKHLITATGQRVTLRCSPRSGDLSVYWYQQSLDQGLQFLIQYYNGEERAKGNILERFSAQQFPDLHSELNLSSLELGDSALYFCASSVGDRIHEKLFFGSGTQLSVL.

V and J are TRBV5-5 and TRBJ2-2, with D uncertain. V dropped 4 bases and J dropped 6 bases, with 10 bases sitting between them. The germline gives CDR1 SGHKS, CDR2 YYEKEE (reference sequence). The CDR3 runs to 13 residues. In nucleotides, the CDR3 is TGTGCCAGCAGCGCGGACCCCGCCGGGGAGCTGTTTTTT. Its protein is CASSADPAGELFF.

The chain uses TRBV7-2 and TRBJ2-5; 9 bases are a match to TRBD1. Germline V gene data show CDR1 as SGHTA and CDR2 as FQGNSA. The junction had 2 bases not matched to a gene; V was cut back by 5 bases and J by 1 base. The CDR3 has 14 amino acids. CDR3 sequence (DNA): TGTGCCAGCAGCGCGACAGGGGGCCAAGAGACCCAGTACTTC. It specifies CASSATGGQETQYF.